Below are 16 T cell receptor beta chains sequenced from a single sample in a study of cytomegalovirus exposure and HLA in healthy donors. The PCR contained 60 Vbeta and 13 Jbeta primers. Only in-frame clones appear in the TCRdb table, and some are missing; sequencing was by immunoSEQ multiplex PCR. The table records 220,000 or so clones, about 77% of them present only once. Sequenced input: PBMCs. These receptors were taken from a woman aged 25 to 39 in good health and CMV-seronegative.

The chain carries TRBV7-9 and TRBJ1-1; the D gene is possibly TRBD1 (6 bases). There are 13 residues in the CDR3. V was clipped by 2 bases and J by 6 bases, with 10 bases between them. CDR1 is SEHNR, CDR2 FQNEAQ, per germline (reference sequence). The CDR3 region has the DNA TGTGCCAGCAGCTTACGGGGGGCCCCTGAAGCTTTCTTT. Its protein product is CASSLRGAPEAFF.

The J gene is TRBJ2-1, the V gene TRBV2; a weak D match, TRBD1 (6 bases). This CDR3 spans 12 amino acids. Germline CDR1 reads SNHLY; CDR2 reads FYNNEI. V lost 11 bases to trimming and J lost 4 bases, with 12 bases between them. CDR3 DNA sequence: TGTGCCGTGGGACAACCTTACAATGAGCAGTTCTTC. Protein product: CAVGQPYNEQFF.

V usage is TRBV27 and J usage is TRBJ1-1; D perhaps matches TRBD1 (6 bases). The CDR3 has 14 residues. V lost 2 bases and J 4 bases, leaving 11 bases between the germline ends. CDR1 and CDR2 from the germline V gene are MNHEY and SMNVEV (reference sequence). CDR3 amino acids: CASSLDPGVTEAFF. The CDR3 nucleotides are TGTGCCAGCAGTTTAGACCCAGGGGTCACTGAAGCTTTCTTT.

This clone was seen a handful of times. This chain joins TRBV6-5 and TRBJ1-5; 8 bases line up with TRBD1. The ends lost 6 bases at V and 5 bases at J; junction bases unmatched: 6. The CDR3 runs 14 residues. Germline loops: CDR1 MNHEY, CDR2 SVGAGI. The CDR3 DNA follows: TGTGCCAGCAGCTTTAAGACAGGGGATCAGCCCCAGCATTTT. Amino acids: CASSFKTGDQPQHF.

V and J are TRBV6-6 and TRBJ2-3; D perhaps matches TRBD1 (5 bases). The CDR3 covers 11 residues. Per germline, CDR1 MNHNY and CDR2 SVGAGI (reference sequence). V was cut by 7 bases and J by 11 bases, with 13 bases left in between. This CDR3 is CASTTVGQQYF. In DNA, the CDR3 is TGTGCCAGCACTACCGTGGGGCAGCAGTATTTT.

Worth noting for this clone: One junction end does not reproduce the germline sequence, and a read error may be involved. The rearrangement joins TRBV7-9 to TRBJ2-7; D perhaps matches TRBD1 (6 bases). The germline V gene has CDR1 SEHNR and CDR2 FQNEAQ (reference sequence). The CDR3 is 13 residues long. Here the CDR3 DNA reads TGTTCCAGCAGTATGGACAGTATCTACGAGCAGTACTTC. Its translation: CSSSMDSIYEQYF.

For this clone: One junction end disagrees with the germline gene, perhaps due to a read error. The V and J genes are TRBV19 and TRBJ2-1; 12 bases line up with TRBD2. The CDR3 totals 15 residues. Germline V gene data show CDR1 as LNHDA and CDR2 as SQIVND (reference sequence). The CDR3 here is CASSMTSGSFYERFF. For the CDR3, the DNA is TGTGCCAGTAGTATGACTAGCGGGAGTTTCTATGAGCGGTTCTTC.

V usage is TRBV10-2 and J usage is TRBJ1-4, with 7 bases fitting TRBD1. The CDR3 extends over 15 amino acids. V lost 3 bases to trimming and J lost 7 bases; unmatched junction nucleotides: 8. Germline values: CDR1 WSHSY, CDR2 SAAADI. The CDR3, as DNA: TGCGCCAGCAGTGACGAGGGGGCGCGTTTTGAAAAACTGTTTTTT. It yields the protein CASSDEGARFEKLFF.

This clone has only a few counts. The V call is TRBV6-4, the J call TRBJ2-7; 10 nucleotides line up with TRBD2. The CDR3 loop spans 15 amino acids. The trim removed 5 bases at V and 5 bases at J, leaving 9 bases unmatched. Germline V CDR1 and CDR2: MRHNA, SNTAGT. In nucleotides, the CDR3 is TGTGCCAGCAGTTTAGAAGCGGGAGGGCCCGACGAGCAGTACTTC. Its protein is CASSLEAGGPDEQYF.

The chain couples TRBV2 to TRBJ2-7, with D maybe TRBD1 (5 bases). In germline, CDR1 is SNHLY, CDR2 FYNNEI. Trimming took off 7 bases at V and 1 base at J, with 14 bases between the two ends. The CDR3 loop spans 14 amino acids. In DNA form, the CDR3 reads TGTGCCAGCAAGTATGGGGCGGATTCCTACGAGCAGTACTTC. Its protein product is CASKYGADSYEQYF.

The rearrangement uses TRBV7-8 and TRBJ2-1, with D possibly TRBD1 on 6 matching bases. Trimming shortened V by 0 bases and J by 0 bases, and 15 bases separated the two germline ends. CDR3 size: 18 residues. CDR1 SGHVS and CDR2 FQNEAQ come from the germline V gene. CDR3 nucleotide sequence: TGTGCCAGCAGCTTAGCGAGGGGGTTGAGCAACTCCTACAATGAGCAGTTCTTC. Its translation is CASSLARGLSNSYNEQFF.

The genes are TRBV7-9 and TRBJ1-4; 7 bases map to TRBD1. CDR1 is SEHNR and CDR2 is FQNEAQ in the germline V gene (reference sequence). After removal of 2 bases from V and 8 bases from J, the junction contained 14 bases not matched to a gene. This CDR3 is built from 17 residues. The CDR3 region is CASSLRRQGRSNEKLFF. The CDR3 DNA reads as TGTGCCAGCAGCTTAAGGCGACAGGGTAGATCCAACGAAAAACTGTTTTTT.

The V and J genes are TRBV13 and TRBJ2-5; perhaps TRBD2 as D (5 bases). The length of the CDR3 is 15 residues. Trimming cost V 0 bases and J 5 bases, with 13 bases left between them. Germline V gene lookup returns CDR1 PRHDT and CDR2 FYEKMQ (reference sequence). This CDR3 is CASSLGLAGWETQYF. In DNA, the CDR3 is TGTGCCAGCAGCTTAGGGCTAGCCGGGTGGGAGACCCAGTACTTC.

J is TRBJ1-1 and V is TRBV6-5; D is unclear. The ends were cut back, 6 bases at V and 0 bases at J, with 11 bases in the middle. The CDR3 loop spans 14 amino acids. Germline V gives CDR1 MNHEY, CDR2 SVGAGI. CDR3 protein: CASSAQVLNTEAFF. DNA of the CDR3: TGTGCCAGCAGCGCTCAGGTACTGAACACTGAAGCTTTCTTT.

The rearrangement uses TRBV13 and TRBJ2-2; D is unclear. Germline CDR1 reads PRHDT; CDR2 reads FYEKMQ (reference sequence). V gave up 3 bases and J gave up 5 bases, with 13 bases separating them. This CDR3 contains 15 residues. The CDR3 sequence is CASSFTRKATGELFF. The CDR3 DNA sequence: TGTGCCAGCAGCTTTACAAGGAAAGCGACCGGGGAGCTGTTTTTT.

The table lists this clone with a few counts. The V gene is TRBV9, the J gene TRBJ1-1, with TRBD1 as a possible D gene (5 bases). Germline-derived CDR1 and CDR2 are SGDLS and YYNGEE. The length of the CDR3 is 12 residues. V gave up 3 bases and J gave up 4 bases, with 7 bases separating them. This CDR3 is CASSGGTTEAFF. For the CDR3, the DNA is TGTGCCAGCAGCGGCGGGACCACTGAAGCTTTCTTT.